These 20 T cell receptor beta chains came from one sample sequenced in a study of T cell changes during pregnancy in multiple sclerosis. Method: immunoSEQ multiplex PCR; TCRdb's copy keeps in-frame clones and lacks some. The profile shows about 64,000 clones, more than 75% of them singletons. This material consisted of peripheral blood, taken in the second trimester of pregnancy. Receptors were obtained from a female donor with multiple sclerosis, enrolled in a pregnancy study.

The chain is built from TRBV30 and TRBJ1-1; D unclear. Trimming stripped 2 bases from V and 1 base from J, with 2 bases between. Germline V gives CDR1 GTSNPN, CDR2 SVGIG (reference sequence). The CDR3 is 11 residues long. The CDR3 region has the DNA TGTGCCTGGAGTCGGAACACTGAAGCTTTCTTT. It yields the protein CAWSRNTEAFF.

This chain links TRBV4-3 with TRBJ1-2; 8 bases are shared with TRBD1. The germline gives CDR1 LGHNA, CDR2 YSLEER. J gave up 7 bases and V 4 bases, and 11 bases lay outside the gene matches. The length of the CDR3 is 15 residues. Here the CDR3 DNA reads TGCGCCAGCAGCCTAGAGTCCGGGACAGGAGGTGGCTACACCTTC. It yields the protein CASSLESGTGGGYTF.

This CDR3 is CASRAYRFEGYEQYF. As DNA, the CDR3 is TGTGCCAGCAGGGCCTACAGGTTCGAAGGCTACGAGCAGTACTTC. This rearrangement joins TRBV6-1 to TRBJ2-7; maybe TRBD1 (5 bases). This CDR3 is built from 15 residues. V lost 6 bases, J lost 3 bases, and 18 bases lay in between. In germline, CDR1 is MNHNS, CDR2 SASEGT.

The rearrangement uses TRBV2 and TRBJ1-2, with 7 positions matching TRBD1. CDR1 and CDR2 (germline): SNHLY, FYNNEI. V shed 4 bases and J 6 bases; nucleotides not matched to a gene: 8. The CDR3 loop spans 14 amino acids. The CDR3 spells CASSAADGTDGYTF. CDR3 DNA: TGTGCCAGCAGTGCCGCGGACGGGACAGATGGCTACACCTTC.

This clone was counted once. The CDR3 DNA sequence: TGTGCCAGCAGCCCGGACAGGGGAATACAGACCCAGTACTTC. This codes for CASSPDRGIQTQYF. The chain couples TRBV5-4 to TRBJ2-5, with 9 bases identical to TRBD1. V lost 4 bases to trimming and J lost 6 bases; unmatched junction nucleotides: 7. This CDR3 region has 14 residues. The germline CDR1 and CDR2 sequences are SGHNT and YYREEE (reference sequence).

This clone has just a few counts. V is TRBV15 and J is TRBJ2-1; 10 nucleotides line up with TRBD2. Losses at the gene ends were 3 bases for V and 7 bases for J; bases not matched to a gene: 9. Germline assignment: CDR1 LNHNV and CDR2 YYDKDF (reference sequence). The CDR3 sequence is 16 residues long. The CDR3 region has the DNA TGTGCCACCAGCAGTCCCCTTAGCGGGGGGCAGAATGAGCAGTTCTTC. This encodes CATSSPLSGGQNEQFF.

V usage is TRBV7-9 and J usage is TRBJ2-1, with unresolved D. The CDR3 spans 17 residues. V lost 5 bases and J lost 2, with 19 bases in between. Germline V CDR1 and CDR2: SEHNR, FQNEAQ (reference sequence). The CDR3 DNA reads as TGTGCCAGCAGCAACCCCCCGAGCCCCACCGCCTACAATGAGCAGTTCTTC. The encoded protein is CASSNPPSPTAYNEQFF.

The chain couples TRBV19 to TRBJ1-2; a possible D gene is TRBD1 (5 bases). This CDR3 region has 14 residues. Per germline, CDR1 LNHDA and CDR2 SQIVND (reference sequence). V was trimmed by 5 bases and J by 7 bases, leaving 17 bases between them. The CDR3 DNA follows: TGTGCCAGTAGTTCCGGATATGCCGGGGGTGGCTACACCTTC. Protein: CASSSGYAGGGYTF.

This clone has a single count. The chain links TRBV7-3 to TRBJ1-1; 7 nucleotides align to TRBD1. The V gene's germline CDR1 is SGHTA and CDR2 FQGTGA. With V trimmed by 5 bases and J by 4 bases, 7 bases remained unmatched. The CDR3 consists of 14 residues. The CDR3 DNA reads TGTGCCAGCAGCCTACAGGGGATTGGCACTGAAGCTTTCTTT. Amino acids: CASSLQGIGTEAFF.

The V and J genes are TRBV19 and TRBJ1-5; 8 bases are shared with TRBD1. The ends lost 3 bases at V and 6 bases at J; junction bases unmatched: 4. In germline, CDR1 is LNHDA, CDR2 SQIVND (reference sequence). The CDR3 covers 14 residues. CDR3: CASSITRGLQPQHF. CDR3 DNA sequence: TGTGCCAGTAGTATTACCAGGGGGCTTCAGCCCCAGCATTTT.

The V call is TRBV30, the J call TRBJ1-3, with D uncertain. Per germline, CDR1 GTSNPN and CDR2 SVGIG (reference sequence). This CDR3 contains 12 residues. V lost 5 bases and J 0 bases, leaving 5 bases between the germline ends. The CDR3 reads CAWAPSGNTIYF. The CDR3 DNA follows: TGTGCCTGGGCGCCCTCTGGAAACACCATATATTTT.

This clone was observed a single time. CDR3 coding DNA: TGTGCCTCCTCGAGGGGGAACTATGGCTACACCTTC. As protein: CASSRGNYGYTF. The rearrangement joins TRBV10-3 to TRBJ1-2; tentatively, D is TRBD1 (6 bases). The CDR3 loop spans 12 amino acids. V lost 11 bases and J 2 bases, leaving 12 bases between the germline ends. The germline CDR1 and CDR2 sequences are ENHRY and SYGVKD.

The V and J genes are TRBV30 and TRBJ1-2; TRBD1 matches 7 bases. V lost 2 bases, J lost 7 bases, and 13 bases stayed unmatched. Germline V CDR1 and CDR2: GTSNPN, SVGIG (reference sequence). The CDR3 extends over 15 amino acids. The CDR3 DNA follows: TGTGCCTGGAGTATTGCAGGGGGTTTCGGTTTTGGCTACACCTTC. The encoded protein is CAWSIAGGFGFGYTF.

Written as DNA, the CDR3 is TGTGCCAGCAGCTCAAGAATTACAGGGGCGAACACTGAAGCTTTCTTT. Residues: CASSSRITGANTEAFF. The genes are TRBV11-2 and TRBJ1-1, with TRBD1 identical over 7 bases. The CDR3 runs 16 residues. Unmatched junction bases numbered 9, after V lost 4 bases and J lost 1 base. Germline values: CDR1 SGHAT, CDR2 FQNNGV.

The rearrangement links TRBV2 to TRBJ1-1; D is unresolved. V lost 6 bases, J lost 6 bases, and 8 bases lay in between. Germline V gene data show CDR1 as SNHLY and CDR2 as FYNNEI. The CDR3 is made up of 11 amino acids. CDR3 region: CASRESAEAFF. The CDR3 DNA follows: TGTGCCAGCAGGGAGTCGGCTGAAGCTTTCTTT.

V usage is TRBV30 and J usage is TRBJ1-5; possibly TRBD1 for D (5 bases). Germline V lookup: CDR1 GTSNPN, CDR2 SVGIG (reference sequence). This CDR3 spans 14 amino acids. V was shortened by 2 bases and J by 5 bases, with 13 bases between the two germline ends. Here the CDR3 reads CAWSWGGSDQPQHF. DNA for the CDR3: TGTGCCTGGAGTTGGGGGGGAAGCGATCAGCCCCAGCATTTT.

This sequence joins TRBV7-3 and TRBJ1-2; 7 nucleotides align to TRBD1. V shed 5 bases and J 7 bases; nucleotides not matched to a gene: 13. Germline V gene lookup returns CDR1 SGHTA and CDR2 FQGTGA. This CDR3 has 15 amino acids. In DNA, the CDR3 is TGTGCCAGCAGCCCGGGACAGCCACCAAGCTCTGGCTACACCTTC. Translated, it gives CASSPGQPPSSGYTF.

The V and J genes are TRBV7-9 and TRBJ2-1, with TRBD2 matching 14 bases. CDR1 is SEHNR, CDR2 FQNEAQ, per germline (reference sequence). The CDR3 sequence is 15 residues long. V was pared by 11 bases and J by 7 bases, with 10 bases of the junction left unmatched. The DNA of the CDR3 is TGTGCCGGGGGACTAGCGGGGGAAATTGCAAATGAGCAGTTCTTC. Its protein product is CAGGLAGEIANEQFF.

The DNA for the CDR3 is TGTGCCAGCAGTTATGGCAGGGGAGACACTGAAGCTTTCTTT. Translation: CASSYGRGDTEAFF. This chain joins TRBV6-5 and TRBJ1-1; tentative D call: TRBD1 (6 bases). The germline gives CDR1 MNHEY, CDR2 SVGAGI. The CDR3 sequence is 14 residues long. The germline V and J ends were trimmed by 3 bases and 3 bases, with 11 bases remaining between them.

The V and J genes are TRBV5-1 and TRBJ2-5; TRBD1 is a possible D gene (6 bases). V was trimmed by 0 bases and J by 2 bases, leaving 11 bases between them. Per the germline V gene, CDR1 is SGHRS and CDR2 is YFSETQ. This CDR3 is 15 amino acids long. DNA of the CDR3: TGCGCCAGCAGCTTGGGGCCACAGGGACAAGAGACCCAGTACTTC. Its protein is CASSLGPQGQETQYF.